Each of the 3 T cell receptor beta chains below was sequenced from the same sample in a study of blood T cell repertoires in COVID-19. TCRdb keeps only in-frame clones here, not all; method: immunoSEQ multiplex PCR. This sample has more than 200,000 clones, with roughly 86% found just once. The sequenced sample consisted of PBMCs or T cells enriched from blood (not recorded which). The source is a woman in her forties or fifties who had recovered from COVID-19.

This chain joins TRBV27 and TRBJ2-3, with D possibly matching TRBD1 (6 bases). The CDR3 runs 12 residues. V shed 8 bases and J shed 3 bases, with 9 bases lying between them. CDR1 and CDR2 from the germline V gene are MNHEY and SMNVEV (reference sequence). The CDR3 is CASGTNTDTQYF. The CDR3 DNA reads TGTGCCAGCGGGACAAATACAGATACGCAGTATTTT.

This chain uses TRBV29-1 with TRBJ2-1; a possible D gene is TRBD1 (5 bases). V dropped 2 bases and J dropped 2 bases, with 19 bases sitting between them. CDR3 size: 17 residues. Germline values: CDR1 SQVTM, CDR2 ANQGSEA. The CDR3 protein is CSVETAWAGPTYNEQFF. The CDR3 DNA reads TGCAGCGTTGAAACCGCTTGGGCAGGGCCAACCTACAATGAGCAGTTCTTC.

The rearrangement links TRBV6-1 to TRBJ2-7; TRBD1 might be the D (6 bases). The CDR3 covers 14 residues. Looked up from germline, CDR1 is MNHNS and CDR2 is SASEGT. V lost 3 bases, J lost 2 bases, and 11 bases lay in between. CDR3 nucleotides: TGTGCCAGCAGTGACGGCAGGGGAGCCTACGAGCAGTACTTC. Amino acid sequence: CASSDGRGAYEQYF.